Reported below is one T cell receptor (beta chain). The target antigen is unknown. This entry comes from a study of blood T cells in healthy people across ages. General observations from the study: The donors' CMV status was not determined, possibly confounding changes in expanded clonotypes. No conclusive comparison of naive versus antigen-experienced cells was possible with unsorted PBMCs.

Using a J-beta primer mix together with a sample-barcoded 5' primer, a second PCR was run for about 6 to 11 cycles. Every molecule of cDNA carried a tag from a template-switch adaptor with 12 random nucleotides. TCRdb ran MiXCR on the 5' RACE reads and lists one entry per CDR3 protein. The sample consists of around 1.1 million distinct CDR3 sequences, more than 30% of them appearing once. The CDR3 is 16 residues long. V lost 6 bases to trimming and J lost 6 bases; unmatched junction nucleotides: 13. In germline, CDR1 is KGHSH, CDR2 LQKENI. The rearrangement joins TRBV18 to TRBJ2-3, with TRBD2 matching 9 bases. This clonotype originated in a man aged 18 to 30 in good health. The sequenced material came from blood. In DNA form, the CDR3 reads TGTGCCAGCTCTACCACGGGACTAGCAGACCTTGATACGCAGTATTTT. Translating it yields CASSTTGLADLDTQYF.